The rows below give T cell receptor beta chains drawn from one sample of a study of blood T cell repertoires in COVID-19. Some clones are missing from TCRdb's copy, which holds only in-frame ones; the method was immunoSEQ multiplex PCR. The table includes about 220,000 clones, approximately 80% detected once. The sequenced sample was peripheral blood. These receptors were collected from a man aged 25-45 years with active or convalescent COVID-19. Both conserved end residues are trimmed from each CDR3.

J gene,V gene,CDR3 protein
TRBJ2-3,TRBV5-1,ASSFTSGGPTDTQY
TRBJ2-7,TRBV5-1,ASSTGGTSGRVEQY
TRBJ2-7,TRBV25-1,ASSTGVGEQY
TRBJ1-6,TRBV7-2,ASSLDRGSPLH
TRBJ2-2,TRBV30,AWSRDSFNTGELF
TRBJ2-5,TRBV18,ASSDSLQETQY
TRBJ2-7,TRBV27,ASSEARWGGRGAEQY
TRBJ1-1,TRBV28,ASRENREGTEAF
TRBJ2-5,TRBV6-6,ASSYSAGLFQETQY
TRBJ2-7,TRBV4-3,ASSLRTGYEQY
TRBJ2-1,TRBV15,ATSPLLAGEGNEQF
TRBJ2-7,TRBV3-1/TRBV3-2,ASRPSSGGGPYEQY
TRBJ1-4,TRBV14,ASRRGLNEKLF
TRBJ2-7,TRBV27,ASSSGTSGIYEQY
TRBJ1-4,TRBV29-1,SVLWGIEKLF
TRBJ2-3,TRBV30,AWTPRSGRIDTQY
TRBJ2-7,TRBV3-1/TRBV3-2,ASSHRGQASYEQY
TRBJ1-2,TRBV6-5,ASSYASGGDGYT
TRBJ2-5,TRBV5-1,ASSPGHVETQY
TRBJ1-3,TRBV5-1,ASSLGASGNTIY
TRBJ2-3,TRBV30,AWGIAGGALYTQY
TRBJ1-1,TRBV5-4,ASSSGRTSNTEAF
TRBJ1-2,TRBV5-1,ASSLVSPDYGYT
TRBJ1-4,TRBV27,ASSSWGGSSEKLF
TRBJ2-5,TRBV3-1/TRBV3-2,ASSQEAGGAPKETQY
TRBJ2-7,TRBV5-1,ASSLALAGRYEQY